The entry below gives a single T cell receptor beta chain sequence along with its context. The record originates from a study of blood T cell repertoires in COVID-19. Study-wide background: T cells, B-cell-depleted T cells, or PBMCs supplied cDNA or gDNA.

How the authors handled the data: From reference gene primer amplification, estimates of nucleated cell counts were derived. Data came from immunoSEQ multiplex PCR; TCRdb stores just in-frame clones and leaves some out. V and J calls plus clone size are reproduced from that table; the DNA served to infer D and trimming. The sample lists 70,000 to 90,000 clones; around four fifths were seen once. CDR3 length: 14 amino acids. CDR1 and CDR2 from the germline V gene are GTSNPN and SVGIG (reference sequence). The V and J ends lost 5 bases and 0 bases, in that order; junction bases with no gene match: 4. Sequenced sample: peripheral blood. The V and J genes are TRBV30 and TRBJ1-3; 7 bases map to TRBD1. The sequence derives from a human donor in a cohort sampled during active COVID-19. CDR3 sequence reads: CAWDTGVSGNTIYF. The CDR3 nucleotides are TGTGCCTGGGACACAGGGGTCTCTGGAAACACCATATATTTT.